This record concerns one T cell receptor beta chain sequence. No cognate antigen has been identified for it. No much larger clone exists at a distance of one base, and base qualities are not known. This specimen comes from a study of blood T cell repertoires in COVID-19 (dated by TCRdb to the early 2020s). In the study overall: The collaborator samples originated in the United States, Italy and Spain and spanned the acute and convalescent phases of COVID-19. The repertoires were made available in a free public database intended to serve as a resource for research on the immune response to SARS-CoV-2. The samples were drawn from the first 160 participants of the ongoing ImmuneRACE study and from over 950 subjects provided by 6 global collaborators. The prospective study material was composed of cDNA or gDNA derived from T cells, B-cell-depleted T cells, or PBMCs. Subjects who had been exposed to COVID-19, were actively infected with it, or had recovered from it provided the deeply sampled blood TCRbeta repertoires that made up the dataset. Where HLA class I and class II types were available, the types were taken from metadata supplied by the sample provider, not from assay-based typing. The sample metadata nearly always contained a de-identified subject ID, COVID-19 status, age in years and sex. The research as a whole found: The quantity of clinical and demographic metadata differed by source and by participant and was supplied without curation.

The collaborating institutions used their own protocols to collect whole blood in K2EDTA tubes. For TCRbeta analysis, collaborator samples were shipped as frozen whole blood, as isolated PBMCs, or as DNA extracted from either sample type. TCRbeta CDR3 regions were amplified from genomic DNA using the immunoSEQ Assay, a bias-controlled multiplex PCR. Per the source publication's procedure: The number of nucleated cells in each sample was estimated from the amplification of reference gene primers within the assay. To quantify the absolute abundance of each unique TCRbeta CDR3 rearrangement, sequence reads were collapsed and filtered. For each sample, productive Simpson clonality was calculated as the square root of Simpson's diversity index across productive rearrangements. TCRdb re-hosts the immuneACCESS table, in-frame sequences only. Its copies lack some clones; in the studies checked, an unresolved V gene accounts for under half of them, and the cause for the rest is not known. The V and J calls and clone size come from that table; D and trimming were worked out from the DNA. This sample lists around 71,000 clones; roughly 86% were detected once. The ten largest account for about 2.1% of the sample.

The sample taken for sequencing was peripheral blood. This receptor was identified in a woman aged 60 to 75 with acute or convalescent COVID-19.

The DNA reads TGTGCCAGCAGCGCATCTAGGGGTCAGCCCCAGCATTTT. Translated, this is CASSASRGQPQHF. The rearrangement combines TRBV3-1 (or the pseudogene TRBV3-2) with TRBJ1-5; a tentative D call is TRBD1 (5 bases match). The germline ends are 11 bases apart after V is trimmed by 5 bases and J by 6 bases. From the cysteine through the phenylalanine, the CDR3 covers 13 amino acids. CDR3 DNA is the only sequence kept; it has 39 bases, read in frame from the first base. The germline V gene encodes CDR1 LGHDT and CDR2 YNNKEL (reference sequence).